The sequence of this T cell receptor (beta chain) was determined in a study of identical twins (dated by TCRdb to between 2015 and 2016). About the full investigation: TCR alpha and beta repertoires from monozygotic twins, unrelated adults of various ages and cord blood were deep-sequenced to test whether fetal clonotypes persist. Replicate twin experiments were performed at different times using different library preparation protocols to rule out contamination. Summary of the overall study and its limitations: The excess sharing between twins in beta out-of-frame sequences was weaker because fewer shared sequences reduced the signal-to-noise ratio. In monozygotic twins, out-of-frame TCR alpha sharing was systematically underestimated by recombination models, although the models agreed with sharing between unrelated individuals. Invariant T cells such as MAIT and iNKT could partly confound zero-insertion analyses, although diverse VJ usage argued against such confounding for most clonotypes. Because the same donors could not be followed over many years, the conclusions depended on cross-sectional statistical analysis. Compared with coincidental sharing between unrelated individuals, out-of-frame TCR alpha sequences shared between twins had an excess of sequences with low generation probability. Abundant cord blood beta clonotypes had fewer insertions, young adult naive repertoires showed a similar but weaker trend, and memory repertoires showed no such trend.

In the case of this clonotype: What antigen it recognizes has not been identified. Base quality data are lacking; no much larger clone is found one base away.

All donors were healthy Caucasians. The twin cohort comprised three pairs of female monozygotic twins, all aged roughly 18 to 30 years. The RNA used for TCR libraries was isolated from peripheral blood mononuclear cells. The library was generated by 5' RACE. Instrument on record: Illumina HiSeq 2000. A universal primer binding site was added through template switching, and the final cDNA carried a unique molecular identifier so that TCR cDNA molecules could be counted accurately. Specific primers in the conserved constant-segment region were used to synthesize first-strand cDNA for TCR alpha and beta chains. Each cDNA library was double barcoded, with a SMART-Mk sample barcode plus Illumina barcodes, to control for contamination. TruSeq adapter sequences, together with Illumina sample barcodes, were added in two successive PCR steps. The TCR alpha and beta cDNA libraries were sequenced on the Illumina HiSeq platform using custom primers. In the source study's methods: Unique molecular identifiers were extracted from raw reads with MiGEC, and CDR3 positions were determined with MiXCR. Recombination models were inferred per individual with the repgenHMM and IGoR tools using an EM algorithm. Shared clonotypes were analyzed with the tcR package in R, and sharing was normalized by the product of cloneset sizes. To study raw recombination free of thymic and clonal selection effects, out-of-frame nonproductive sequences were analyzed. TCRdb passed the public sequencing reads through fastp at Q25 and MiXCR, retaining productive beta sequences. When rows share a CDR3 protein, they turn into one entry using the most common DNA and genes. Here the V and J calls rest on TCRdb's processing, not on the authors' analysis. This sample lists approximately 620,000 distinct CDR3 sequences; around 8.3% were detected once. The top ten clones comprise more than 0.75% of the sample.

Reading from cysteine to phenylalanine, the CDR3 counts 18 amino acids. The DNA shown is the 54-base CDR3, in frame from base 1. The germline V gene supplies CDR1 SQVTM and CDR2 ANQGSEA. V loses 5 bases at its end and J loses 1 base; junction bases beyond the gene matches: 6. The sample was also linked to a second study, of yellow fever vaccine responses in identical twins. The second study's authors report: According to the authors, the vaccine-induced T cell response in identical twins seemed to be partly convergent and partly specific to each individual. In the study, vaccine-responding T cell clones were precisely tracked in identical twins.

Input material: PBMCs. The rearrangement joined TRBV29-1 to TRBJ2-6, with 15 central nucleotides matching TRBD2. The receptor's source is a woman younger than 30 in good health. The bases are TGCAGCGTTCGGACTAGCGGGAGGGGAACATCTGGGGCCAACGTCCTGACTTTC. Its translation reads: CSVRTSGRGTSGANVLTF.